A single sample gave rise to the 8 T cell receptor beta chains below, sequenced in a study of CD8 T cells in ankylosing spondylitis. Findings and caveats of the study: Within ankylosing spondylitis blood, a TCR beta motif made up of seven to nine highly homologous variants appeared to be characteristic.

Their target antigens are unknown. TCRdb independently ran MiXCR on the 5' RACE reads; one entry per CDR3 protein. The sample yields more than 650,000 distinct CDR3 sequences, about 11% seen once. Source material: blood, either unsorted or a sorted T cell fraction (not recorded which). The receptors derive from a male donor with ankylosing spondylitis.

This clonotype appeared once. The chain recombines TRBV5-5 with TRBJ2-2; perhaps D is TRBD1 or TRBD2 (5 bases each). CDR3 length: 13 residues. Germline V gene lookup returns CDR1 SGHKS and CDR2 YYEKEE (reference sequence). Trimming pared 9 bases from V and 6 bases from J, leaving 15 bases between. The CDR3 spells CAMGLGVAGELFF. The CDR3 coding sequence is TGTGCCATGGGCTTGGGGGTTGCCGGGGAGCTGTTTTTT.

This clonotype occurred many times. The chain joins TRBV5-1 to TRBJ1-5; weak D call: TRBD1 (6 bases). This CDR3 spans 14 amino acids. With 1 base removed from V and 9 bases from J, the gap between germline ends came to 14 bases. CDR1 SGHRS and CDR2 YFSETQ come from the germline V gene. The CDR3 sequence: CASSLTTGSGPQHF. The CDR3 DNA reads TGCGCCAGCAGCTTGACAACAGGGTCAGGGCCCCAGCATTTT.

This clonotype has a handful of counts. This sequence joins TRBV7-2 and TRBJ1-2; D gene ambiguous. CDR3 length equals 14 residues. Trimming shortened V by 5 bases and J by 4 bases, and 14 bases separated the two germline ends. Germline assignment: CDR1 SGHTA and CDR2 FQGNSA. The CDR3 region is CASSLGSVFYGYTF. The CDR3, as DNA: TGTGCCAGCAGCCTAGGGTCCGTATTCTATGGCTACACCTTC. Using reference TRBV7-2 and TRBJ1-2 for the parts outside the CDR3, the full variable domain is GAGVSQSPSNKVTEKGKDVELRCDPISGHTALYWYRQSLGQGLEFLIYFQGNSAPDKSGLPSDRFSAERTGGSVSTLTIQRTQQEDSAVYLCASSLGSVFYGYTFGSGTRLTVV.

The rearrangement joins TRBV29-1 to TRBJ2-7; 7 nucleotides line up with TRBD1. V was pared by 3 bases and J by 2 bases, with 4 bases of the junction left unmatched. The CDR3 runs 13 residues. The germline V gene encodes CDR1 SQVTM and CDR2 ANQGSEA. The CDR3 DNA follows: TGCAGCGTTGAGTCTCAGGGGGCCTACGAGCAGTACTTC. Its translation: CSVESQGAYEQYF.

This clonotype appeared many times. The chain employs TRBV2 and TRBJ2-2; no definite D call. The CDR3 has 11 residues. Trimming took 8 bases from V and 3 from J, leaving 4 bases between them. Per germline, CDR1 SNHLY and CDR2 FYNNEI. This chain's CDR3 is CASQYTGELFF. The CDR3 region has the DNA TGTGCCAGCCAGTACACCGGGGAGCTGTTTTTT.

This clonotype was counted between two and nine times. This sequence joins TRBV20-1 and TRBJ2-5; the D gene could be TRBD1 or TRBD2 (5 bases each). Germline assignment: CDR1 DFQATT and CDR2 SNEGSKA (reference sequence). V was pared by 2 bases and J by 2 bases, with 12 bases between. CDR3 length equals 14 residues. Written as DNA, the CDR3 is TGCAGTGCTAGACGGGTAGAGGGGCAAGAGACCCAGTACTTC. Amino acid sequence: CSARRVEGQETQYF.

J is TRBJ2-1 and V is TRBV12-5; 10 bases align to TRBD1. Germline values: CDR1 LGHNT, CDR2 FRNRAP. J was trimmed by 6 bases and V by 4 bases; bases with no gene match: 3. This CDR3 is 14 amino acids long. The CDR3 DNA reads as TGTGCTAGTGGTTCTCGGACAGGGGGCAATGAGCAGTTCTTC. It specifies CASGSRTGGNEQFF.

In DNA form, the CDR3 reads TGTGCCAGCAGCCGTACCAGGGATCTCTACGAGCAGTACTTC. It specifies CASSRTRDLYEQYF. The J gene is TRBJ2-7, the V gene TRBV6-1, with D possibly matching TRBD1 (5 bases). This CDR3 has 14 amino acids. V lost 6 bases and J 3 bases, leaving 15 bases between the germline ends. CDR1 MNHNS and CDR2 SASEGT come from the germline V gene.